Listed below are T cell receptor beta chains from one sample, sequenced in a study of T-cell reconstitution after alpha-beta-depleted transplantation in children. One entry per CDR3 protein results from TCRdb running MiXCR on the PCR reads. The profile shows 750,000 to 950,000 distinct CDR3 sequences, about 15% of them singletons. The specimen was PBMCs, mostly from graft donor cells, collected 360 days after TCRalphabeta/CD19-depleted stem cell transplant. These receptors were collected from a male patient younger than 18 who had a stem cell transplant for acute lymphoblastic leukemia, so the T cells may come from the graft donor. The CDR3 runs from the conserved cysteine through the conserved F or W. The D gene is left open where the match is weak. Clone size appears in some rows only: once, few, many, or a class for an expanded clone.

TRBJ2-1	NA	TRBV24-1	few	CATSGSTRVNPNEQFF	TGTGCCACCAGTGGTAGCACTCGGGTCAACCCCAATGAGCAGTTCTTC
TRBJ2-7	NA	TRBV10-3	many	CAISDGGRGPTYEQYF	TGTGCCATCAGTGATGGGGGGCGAGGGCCCACCTACGAGCAGTACTTC
TRBJ2-2	TRBD1	TRBV5-1	NA	CASSLEGTGLARPNTGELFF	TGCGCCAGCAGCTTGGAAGGGACAGGGCTGGCGCGACCGAACACCGGGGAGCTGTTTTTT
TRBJ1-6	NA	TRBV7-2	few	CASSPRTGSIVSPLHF	TGTGCCAGCAGCCCCAGGACGGGATCTATAGTTTCACCCCTCCACTTT
TRBJ1-1	NA	TRBV7-9	few	CASSPNGLIFMNTEAFF	TGTGCCAGCAGCCCGAACGGCCTGATTTTTATGAACACTGAAGCTTTCTTT
TRBJ1-2	NA	TRBV12-3/TRBV12-4	many	CASRTLLGGYTF	TGTGCCAGCAGAACCCTATTGGGTGGCTACACCTTC
TRBJ2-6	TRBD2	TRBV2	few	CASSDGLAGFSNVLTF	TGTGCCAGCAGCGACGGACTAGCGGGGTTTTCCAACGTCCTGACTTTC
TRBJ2-1	NA	TRBV5-1	few	CASSFRGGVDEQFF	TGCGCCAGCAGCTTCAGGGGAGGGGTAGATGAGCAGTTCTTC
TRBJ2-1	TRBD1	TRBV7-9	NA	CASSSRTGSLNEQFF	TGTGCCAGCAGCTCCCGGACAGGGAGCCTCAATGAGCAGTTCTTC
TRBJ2-7	TRBD2	TRBV7-2	NA	CASSLGTGLAVYEQYF	TGTGCCAGCAGCTTGGGGACGGGACTAGCGGTCTACGAGCAGTACTTC
TRBJ2-7	NA	TRBV20-1	NA	CSARGPIVPYEQYF	TGCAGTGCTAGAGGCCCGATCGTACCCTACGAGCAGTACTTC
TRBJ2-3	NA	TRBV7-3	many	CASSLVGATDTQYF	TGTGCCAGCAGCTTAGTGGGAGCCACAGATACGCAGTATTTT
TRBJ2-1	TRBD2	TRBV4-1	many	CASSRGLAASYNEQFF	TGCGCCAGCAGCCGGGGACTAGCGGCGTCCTACAATGAGCAGTTCTTC
TRBJ2-1	TRBD2	TRBV7-6	NA	CASSLVTSGNDNEQFF	TGTGCCAGCAGCTTAGTAACTAGCGGGAACGACAATGAGCAGTTCTTC
TRBJ1-4	NA	TRBV7-9	few	CASSSAGEYNEKLFF	TGTGCCAGCAGCTCCGCAGGGGAATATAATGAAAAACTGTTTTTT
TRBJ2-7	TRBD2	TRBV12-3/TRBV12-4	many	CASRRTSGRTNEQYF	TGTGCCAGCAGACGGACTAGCGGGAGGACTAACGAGCAGTACTTC
TRBJ1-1	NA	TRBV11-2	few	CASSHYTEAFF	TGTGCCAGCAGCCATTACACTGAAGCTTTCTTT
TRBJ2-5	NA	TRBV24-1	many	CATSDLGGQQETQYF	TGTGCCACCAGTGATTTGGGGGGACAACAAGAGACCCAGTACTTC
TRBJ2-5	TRBD1	TRBV27	few	CASSSLTGAQSPETQYF	TGTGCCAGCAGTTCCCTGACAGGGGCTCAGAGCCCAGAGACCCAGTACTTC
TRBJ2-7	NA	TRBV28	few	CASTAGYEDEQYF	TGTGCCAGCACGGCGGGGTATGAGGACGAGCAGTACTTC
TRBJ2-3	TRBD1	TRBV9	few	CASSPGQPPTDTQYF	TGTGCCAGCAGCCCGGGACAGCCCCCTACAGATACGCAGTATTTT
TRBJ2-7	NA	TRBV7-9	many	CAGDGGSPYEQYF	TGTGCCGGGGATGGGGGGAGTCCCTACGAGCAGTACTTC
TRBJ2-7	NA	TRBV6-5	NA	CASSPGTQKQYF	TGTGCCAGCAGCCCCGGGACTCAGAAGCAGTACTTC
TRBJ2-1	NA	TRBV15	NA	CATSTLSPGVRGDEQFF	TGTGCCACCAGCACTCTCTCCCCCGGGGTAAGGGGCGATGAGCAGTTCTTC
TRBJ2-1	TRBD2	TRBV5-5	many	CASSLGEGLAGRNEQFF	TGTGCCAGCAGCTTGGGGGAGGGACTAGCGGGACGGAATGAGCAGTTCTTC
TRBJ1-1	NA	TRBV12-3/TRBV12-4	few	CASSLDRPKAFF	TGTGCCAGCAGTTTAGACAGGCCGAAAGCTTTCTTT
TRBJ1-2	NA	TRBV5-1	few	CASSWGIPRSNYGYTF	TGCGCCAGCAGCTGGGGGATTCCAAGGTCGAACTATGGCTACACCTTC
TRBJ2-1	NA	TRBV7-9	few	CASSLDSLRPLNEQFF	TGTGCCAGCAGCTTAGACTCCCTGCGGCCCCTCAATGAGCAGTTCTTC
TRBJ2-5	NA	TRBV3-1	NA	CASSQDVARGYQETQYF	TGTGCCAGCAGCCAAGATGTCGCGAGGGGGTACCAAGAGACCCAGTACTTC
TRBJ2-5	NA	TRBV29-1	NA	CSVGTPEETQYF	TGCAGCGTTGGGACTCCCGAGGAGACCCAGTACTTC
TRBJ2-1	TRBD2	TRBV4-1	few	CASSRRLAGISYNEQFF	TGCGCCAGCAGCCGTAGACTAGCGGGAATAAGCTACAATGAGCAGTTCTTC
TRBJ2-5	NA	TRBV15	few	CATSRRGRQETQYF	TGTGCCACCAGTAGGAGGGGGCGTCAAGAGACCCAGTACTTC
TRBJ2-1	NA	TRBV12-3/TRBV12-4	many	CASSLTRLSEQFF	TGTGCCAGCAGTTTAACTCGGCTAAGCGAGCAGTTCTTC
TRBJ2-3	NA	TRBV7-3	many	CASSLILGTDTQYF	TGTGCCAGCAGCTTAATCCTAGGCACAGATACGCAGTATTTT
TRBJ2-1	TRBD2	TRBV7-6	once	CASSLERESLVEQFF	TGTGCCAGCAGCTTGGAGCGGGAGAGCCTGGTTGAGCAGTTCTTC
TRBJ1-4	NA	TRBV6-2/TRBV6-3	few	CASSYVDGYEKLFF	TGTGCCAGCAGTTACGTGGACGGGTATGAAAAACTGTTTTTT
TRBJ2-7	TRBD1	TRBV12-3/TRBV12-4	few	CASRRPPGTGVYEQYF	TGTGCCAGCAGGAGACCACCCGGGACAGGGGTTTACGAGCAGTACTTC
TRBJ2-5	TRBD2	TRBV6-2/TRBV6-3	few	CASSSPTSWTSGRVETQYF	TGTGCCAGCAGTTCACCGACTTCCTGGACTAGCGGGAGAGTGGAGACCCAGTACTTC
TRBJ2-3	TRBD2	TRBV15	few	CATSRDYGRATDTQYF	TGTGCCACCAGCAGAGATTACGGGAGGGCCACAGATACGCAGTATTTT
TRBJ2-2	NA	TRBV7-9	many	CASSAYAGELFF	TGTGCCAGCAGCGCGTACGCCGGGGAGCTGTTTTTT
TRBJ2-1	TRBD1	TRBV5-5	NA	CASSLVAPTGEEQFF	TGTGCCAGCAGCTTGGTAGCCCCGACAGGGGAAGAGCAGTTCTTC
TRBJ2-7	TRBD2	TRBV5-1	few	CASSLDLLAVYEQYF	TGCGCCAGCAGCTTGGATCTCCTAGCGGTTTACGAGCAGTACTTC
TRBJ2-1	TRBD2	TRBV5-1	few	CASSSQRGGYNEQFF	TGCGCCAGCAGCAGCCAGCGGGGAGGATACAATGAGCAGTTCTTC
TRBJ2-2	NA	TRBV6-5	many	CATRNLNTGELFF	TGTGCCACCCGGAATTTAAACACCGGGGAGCTGTTTTTT